This TCR beta chain comes out of a study of T cell responses to AZD1222 COVID-19 vaccine. The data were produced by immunoSEQ multiplex PCR, yet TCRdb's version contains in-frame clones alone and is incomplete. The table has approximately 130,000 clones, around 89% seen once. The clonotype was recovered from an adult who received the AZD1222 COVID-19 vaccine. This material consisted of peripheral blood, taken 28 days after the second AZD1222 dose.

CDR3 residues: CASSFGTASYYGYTF. DNA of the CDR3: TGTGCCAGCAGTTTCGGGACAGCGTCTTACTATGGCTACACCTTC. V is TRBV6-5 and J is TRBJ1-2, with 7 bases fitting TRBD1. This CDR3 has 15 amino acids. V lost 4 bases and J lost 3; bases outside the gene matches: 8. Germline values: CDR1 MNHEY, CDR2 SVGAGI.